Given below is one TCR beta chain in context. This specimen comes from a study of blood T cell repertoires in COVID-19. Study as a whole: Sites across the United States, Italy and Spain contributed samples from acute and convalescent COVID-19. PBMCs, B-cell-depleted T cells, or T cells were the source of the cDNA or gDNA that made up the material.

In the original processing: How many nucleated cells were present was estimated from reference gene primer amplification. Sequencing used immunoSEQ multiplex PCR; TCRdb keeps in-frame clones, though not all of them. The V and J calls and clone size come from that table; D and trimming were worked out from the DNA. Among about 300,000 clones listed, about 90% were seen once. The sequenced material came from peripheral blood. This receptor was taken from a woman aged 40 to 50 who had recovered from COVID-19.

DNA for the CDR3: TGTGCCAGCAGCTTGGGCAGTTTTCTCTACGAGCAGTACTTC. The encoded protein is CASSLGSFLYEQYF. The chain uses TRBV5-6 and TRBJ2-7, with D hard to call. Germline V gives CDR1 SGHDT, CDR2 YYEEEE. The CDR3 is made up of 14 amino acids. V was shortened by 0 bases and J by 3 bases, with 10 bases between the two germline ends.